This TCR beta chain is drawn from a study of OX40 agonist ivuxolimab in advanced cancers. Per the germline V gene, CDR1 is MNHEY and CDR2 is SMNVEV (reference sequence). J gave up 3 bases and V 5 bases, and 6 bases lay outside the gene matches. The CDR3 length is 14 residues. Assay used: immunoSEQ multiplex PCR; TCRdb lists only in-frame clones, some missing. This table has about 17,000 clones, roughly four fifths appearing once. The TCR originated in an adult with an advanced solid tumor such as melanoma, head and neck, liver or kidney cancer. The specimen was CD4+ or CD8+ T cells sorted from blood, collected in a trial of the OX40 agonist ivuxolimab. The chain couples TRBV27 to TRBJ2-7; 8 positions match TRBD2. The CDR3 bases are TGTGCCAGCAGTCCCCTAGCGGGTGTCTACGAGCAGTACTTC. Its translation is CASSPLAGVYEQYF.